Below, 27 T cell receptor beta chains from the same sample are listed, as sequenced in a study of T cells after posttransplantation cyclophosphamide. Profiled with immunoSEQ multiplex PCR; TCRdb holds only in-frame clones, not every one. The data contain 7,500 to 10,000 clones, roughly 98% of them singletons. Cells defined as naive were viable CD3+CD4+ or CD3+CD8+ and CCR7+CD45RA+CD45RO-CD95-CD27+CD28+. Sequencing was carried out using naive CD4+ T cells sorted from PBMCs. The source of these receptors is a woman aged 55-75 years in good health, CMV-negative, and a related stem cell transplant donor.

The CDR3 region has the DNA TGCAGCGTTGGGCCAGGGGGCCGAGAGACCCAGTACTTC. Amino acids: CSVGPGGRETQYF. The chain links TRBV29-1 to TRBJ2-5; 8 positions agree with TRBD1. Looked up from germline, CDR1 is SQVTM and CDR2 is ANQGSEA. Unmatched junction bases numbered 5, after V lost 4 bases and J lost 4 bases. There are 13 residues in the CDR3.

V usage is TRBV2 and J usage is TRBJ2-2; TRBD2 agrees at 11 bases. Germline V lookup: CDR1 SNHLY, CDR2 FYNNEI. The V gene end was trimmed by 9 bases and the J gene end by 8 bases; junction bases not matched to a gene: 8. The CDR3 covers 14 residues. This chain's CDR3 is CARRLAGSLGELFF. The CDR3 DNA sequence: TGTGCCAGGAGACTAGCGGGGAGTTTGGGGGAGCTGTTTTTT. Full variable domain (remainder filled in from reference TRBV2 and TRBJ2-2): EPEVTQTPSHQVTQMGQEVILRCVPISNHLYFYWYRQILGQKVEFLVSFYNNEISEKSEIFDDQFSVERPDGSNFTLKIRSTKLEDSAMYFCARRLAGSLGELFFGEGSRLTVL.

The CDR3: CATSRTPGLVETQYF. DNA of the CDR3: TGTGCCACCAGCAGGACCCCGGGACTAGTAGAGACCCAGTACTTC. The chain links TRBV15 to TRBJ2-5; 8 positions agree with TRBD2. Germline V lookup: CDR1 LNHNV, CDR2 YYDKDF (reference sequence). The CDR3 consists of 15 residues. Trimming took 3 bases from V and 4 from J; bases not matched to a gene: 7.

This clone occurred once. The chain uses TRBV2 and TRBJ1-2; TRBD1 matches at 11 bases. This CDR3 is 14 amino acids long. Germline CDR1 SNHLY, CDR2 FYNNEI. The trim removed 5 bases at V and 7 bases at J, leaving 6 bases unmatched. The CDR3 DNA sequence: TGTGCCAGCAGTCTGGACAGGGGGCAAGGTGGCTACACCTTC. Its protein is CASSLDRGQGGYTF.

The chain has TRBV28 and TRBJ1-1; perhaps TRBD1 as D (5 bases). The germline gives CDR1 MDHEN, CDR2 SYDVKM. The germline V and J ends were trimmed by 3 bases and 4 bases, with 12 bases remaining between them. CDR3 length: 14 amino acids. Here the CDR3 reads CASSLGGVSTEAFF. The CDR3 DNA follows: TGTGCCAGCAGTTTGGGGGGGGTGAGCACTGAAGCTTTCTTT. Together with reference TRBV28 and TRBJ1-1, the CDR3 gives the full variable domain: DVKVTQSSRYLVKRTGEKVFLECVQDMDHENMFWYRQDPGLGLRLIYFSYDVKMKEKGDIPEGYSVSREKKERFSLILESASTNQTSMYLCASSLGGVSTEAFFGQGTRLTVV.

The chain joins TRBV7-2 to TRBJ1-5; TRBD1 agrees at 9 bases. CDR1 and CDR2 from the germline V gene are SGHTA and FQGNSA. The CDR3 length is 17 residues. V lost 2 bases and J lost 3; bases outside the gene matches: 8. The CDR3 DNA reads as TGTGCCAGCAGCTTATACCGGGACAGGGCCTTCAATCAGCCCCAGCATTTT. Its translation is CASSLYRDRAFNQPQHF.

The chain is built from TRBV5-6 and TRBJ1-3; 9 bases map to TRBD1. This CDR3 spans 16 amino acids. J was trimmed by 4 bases and V by 2 bases; bases with no gene match: 7. The germline gives CDR1 SGHDT, CDR2 YYEEEE. The CDR3: CASSFEQGAYGNTIYF. In nucleotides, the CDR3 is TGTGCCAGCAGCTTTGAACAGGGGGCGTACGGAAACACCATATATTTT.

The chain couples TRBV28 to TRBJ2-7, with D possibly matching TRBD1 (5 bases). V lost 3 bases and J 5 bases, leaving 14 bases between the germline ends. From germline, CDR1 is MDHEN and CDR2 SYDVKM. This CDR3 spans 14 amino acids. CDR3 DNA sequence: TGTGCCAGCAGTTTGGGTGGGGCTGTCCACGAGCAGTACTTC. This encodes CASSLGGAVHEQYF. Together with reference TRBV28 and TRBJ2-7, the CDR3 gives the full variable domain: DVKVTQSSRYLVKRTGEKVFLECVQDMDHENMFWYRQDPGLGLRLIYFSYDVKMKEKGDIPEGYSVSREKKERFSLILESASTNQTSMYLCASSLGGAVHEQYFGPGTRLTVT.

As for this clone: The limits of the CDR3 on the DNA are not certain, so only TCRdb's listed CDR3 is given. This chain joins TRBV19 and TRBJ1-2; the table's TRBD1 call for D was not verified on the DNA. Counting both end residues, the CDR3 totals 12 amino acids. Looked up from germline, CDR1 is LNHDA and CDR2 is SQIVND (reference sequence). CDR3 protein: CASTSDTYGYTF.

The count of this clone is one. The rearrangement links TRBV18 to TRBJ2-1, with 7 bases aligning to TRBD2. The germline gives CDR1 KGHSH, CDR2 LQKENI. The CDR3 has 13 residues. The trim removed 5 bases at V and 15 bases at J, leaving 13 bases unmatched. The CDR3 sequence: CASSGLRGEGRFF. Here the CDR3 DNA reads TGTGCCAGCTCAGGACTCCGCGGGGAGGGTCGGTTCTTC.

V gene TRBV4-2 combines with J gene TRBJ1-5; a possible D gene is TRBD1 (6 bases). V was pared by 0 bases and J by 1 base, with 10 bases between. The CDR3 spans 16 residues. The germline CDR1 and CDR2 sequences are LGHNA and YNFKEQ. CDR3 in amino acids: CASSQDYRVSNQPQHF. In DNA form, the CDR3 reads TGTGCCAGCAGCCAAGACTACAGGGTGAGCAATCAGCCCCAGCATTTT.

This chain connects TRBV19 to TRBJ2-3, with D possibly being TRBD2 (6 bases). Germline V gene lookup returns CDR1 LNHDA and CDR2 SQIVND (reference sequence). V was pared by 1 base and J by 2 bases, with 10 bases between. This CDR3 comprises 15 residues. For the CDR3, the DNA is TGTGCCAGTAGTATAGGGGCTAGCGACACAGATACGCAGTATTTT. This sequence encodes CASSIGASDTDTQYF. The full variable domain, with the rest looked up from reference TRBV19 and TRBJ2-3, is DGGITQSPKYLFRKEGQNVTLSCEQNLNHDAMYWYRQDPGQGLRLIYYSQIVNDFQKGDIAEGYSVSREKKESFPLTVTSAQKNPTAFYLCASSIGASDTDTQYFGPGTRLTVL.

The V and J genes are TRBV30 and TRBJ2-1; D gene ambiguous. The CDR3 sequence is 10 residues long. The V gene lost 5 bases and the J gene lost 4 bases, with 3 bases spanning the gap. The germline gives CDR1 GTSNPN, CDR2 SVGIG (reference sequence). The CDR3 reads CAWRYNEQFF. DNA for the CDR3: TGTGCCTGGCGTTACAATGAGCAGTTCTTC.

The chain links TRBV10-3 to TRBJ1-1; D may be TRBD1 (5 bases). CDR1 is ENHRY, CDR2 SYGVKD, per germline. This CDR3 spans 15 amino acids. The ends were cut back, 6 bases at V and 2 bases at J, with 16 bases in the middle. This CDR3 is CAIRGDGTPNTEAFF. The CDR3 DNA reads as TGTGCCATCAGGGGAGACGGGACTCCAAACACTGAAGCTTTCTTT.

In this sample, this clone turned up once. V is TRBV14 and J is TRBJ1-5; D might be TRBD1 (5 bases). Trimming removed 4 bases at V and 4 bases at J, with 8 bases between. The CDR3 loop spans 13 amino acids. Germline V CDR1 and CDR2: SGHDN, FVKESK. For the CDR3, the DNA is TGTGCCAGCAGCCTAGGGGTGAATCAGCCCCAGCATTTT. It yields the protein CASSLGVNQPQHF.

The V call is TRBV29-1, the J call TRBJ2-5; the match to TRBD1 covers 7 bases. The CDR3 is made up of 14 amino acids. Per the germline V gene, CDR1 is SQVTM and CDR2 is ANQGSEA. V dropped 4 bases and J dropped 5; count of bases not matched to a gene: 10. The CDR3 sequence: CSVGAQGLGETQYF. The CDR3 coding sequence is TGCAGCGTTGGGGCACAGGGGTTGGGGGAGACCCAGTACTTC.

The chain joins TRBV6-5 to TRBJ1-1; 7 positions match TRBD1. From germline, CDR1 is MNHEY and CDR2 SVGAGI. The CDR3 consists of 15 residues. V lost 5 bases, J lost 5 bases, and 11 bases stayed unmatched. The CDR3 DNA reads as TGTGCCAGCAGTGCAATGACAGGGTCTCGGACTGAAGCTTTCTTT. As protein: CASSAMTGSRTEAFF.

V and J are TRBV27 and TRBJ2-2; tentatively, D is TRBD1 (6 bases). The CDR3 totals 15 residues. Germline CDR1 reads MNHEY; CDR2 reads SMNVEV (reference sequence). V was shortened by 7 bases and J by 1 base, with 13 bases between the two germline ends. CDR3 in amino acids: CASTTGWKNTGELFF. The CDR3 region has the DNA TGTGCCAGCACCACAGGGTGGAAGAACACCGGGGAGCTGTTTTTT.

DNA for the CDR3: TGTGCCAGCAGCCCCGGCGGGGGCCGTGAAAAACTGTTTTTT. It translates to CASSPGGGREKLFF. The chain is built from TRBV6-5 and TRBJ1-4; possible D gene TRBD1, 6 bases. This CDR3 contains 14 residues. V was clipped by 6 bases and J by 7 bases, with 15 bases between them. CDR1 and CDR2 from the germline V gene are MNHEY and SVGAGI.

This chain links TRBV15 with TRBJ2-5; the match to TRBD2 covers 12 bases. CDR1 is LNHNV and CDR2 is YYDKDF in the germline V gene (reference sequence). V shed 4 bases and J 5 bases; nucleotides not matched to a gene: 5. This CDR3 contains 15 residues. The CDR3 region is CATSTGLAGTETQYF. CDR3 nucleotides: TGTGCCACCAGCACCGGACTAGCGGGGACCGAGACCCAGTACTTC.

The chain is built from TRBV2 and TRBJ1-5; 8 bases map to TRBD1. Trimming removed 3 bases from V and 7 bases from J; junction bases left unmatched: 5. The V gene's germline CDR1 is SNHLY and CDR2 FYNNEI. The CDR3 length is 14 residues. CDR3 in DNA: TGTGCCAGCAGTGACAGGGGGCCACGGCAGCCCCAGCATTTT. The encoded protein is CASSDRGPRQPQHF.

This clone was seen a single time. The chain links TRBV28 to TRBJ1-2; D unclear. Germline assignment: CDR1 MDHEN and CDR2 SYDVKM. Trimming pared 7 bases from V and 0 bases from J, leaving 6 bases between. The CDR3 covers 12 residues. CDR3 region: CASTEPNYGYTF. CDR3 nucleotides: TGTGCCAGCACGGAGCCTAACTATGGCTACACCTTC.

The genes are TRBV28 and TRBJ1-2; 7 bases line up with TRBD1. The CDR3 is made up of 13 amino acids. Germline CDR1 is MDHEN and CDR2 is SYDVKM. V shed 7 bases and J 8 bases; nucleotides not matched to a gene: 10. The chain's CDR3 is CASKTGHLGGYTF. As DNA, the CDR3 is TGTGCCAGCAAGACAGGGCATCTGGGGGGCTACACCTTC.

The chain carries TRBV30 and TRBJ2-7; no clear D. Deletions cut 0 bases from V and 5 bases from J, with 5 bases between. Germline values: CDR1 GTSNPN, CDR2 SVGIG (reference sequence). The CDR3 consists of 11 residues. The CDR3 protein is CAWSVSHEQYF. CDR3 DNA: TGTGCCTGGAGTGTAAGCCACGAGCAGTACTTC.

This chain joins TRBV5-6 and TRBJ2-3; TRBD2 matches at 10 bases. CDR3 length: 15 residues. Losses at the gene ends were 1 base for V and 6 bases for J; bases not matched to a gene: 5. Germline V gene sequence: CDR1 SGHDT, CDR2 YYEEEE. CDR3 protein: CASSLLAGGGDTQYF. CDR3 nucleotide sequence: TGTGCCAGCAGCTTGTTAGCGGGGGGTGGGGATACGCAGTATTTT.

The rearrangement joins TRBV28 to TRBJ2-7; 10 nucleotides agree with TRBD2. The germline V gene encodes CDR1 MDHEN and CDR2 SYDVKM. J was trimmed by 2 bases and V by 2 bases; bases with no gene match: 0. The CDR3 runs to 14 residues. As DNA, the CDR3 is TGTGCCAGCAGTTTACTAGCGGGGGCCTACGAGCAGTACTTC. It yields the protein CASSLLAGAYEQYF.

This rearrangement joins TRBV7-3 to TRBJ2-6, with 8 bases fitting TRBD1. Germline V CDR1 and CDR2: SGHTA, FQGTGA. Trimming at V came to 4 bases and at J to 0 bases, leaving 5 bases not matched to a gene. CDR3 length equals 17 residues. The CDR3 is CASSSGQVRSGANVLTF. CDR3 coding DNA: TGTGCCAGCAGCTCGGGACAGGTTCGCTCTGGGGCCAACGTCCTGACTTTC.